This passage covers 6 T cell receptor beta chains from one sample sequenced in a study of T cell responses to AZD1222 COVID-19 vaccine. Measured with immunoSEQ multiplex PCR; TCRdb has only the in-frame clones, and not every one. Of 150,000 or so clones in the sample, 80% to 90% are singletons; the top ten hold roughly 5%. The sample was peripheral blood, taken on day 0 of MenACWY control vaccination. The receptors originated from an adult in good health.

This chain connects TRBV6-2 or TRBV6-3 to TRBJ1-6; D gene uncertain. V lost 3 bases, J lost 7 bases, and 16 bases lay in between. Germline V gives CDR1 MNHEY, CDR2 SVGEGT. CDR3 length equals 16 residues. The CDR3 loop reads CASSYPALRKNSPLHF. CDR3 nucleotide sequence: TGTGCCAGCAGTTATCCGGCGTTAAGAAAGAATTCACCCCTCCACTTT.

The CDR3 protein is CASSFGLDNEQFF. The CDR3 region has the DNA TGTGCCAGCAGTTTCGGGCTAGACAATGAGCAGTTCTTC. The rearrangement links TRBV12-3 or TRBV12-4 to TRBJ2-1; D call uncertain. This CDR3 contains 13 residues. The ends were cut back, 3 bases at V and 5 bases at J, with 8 bases in the middle.

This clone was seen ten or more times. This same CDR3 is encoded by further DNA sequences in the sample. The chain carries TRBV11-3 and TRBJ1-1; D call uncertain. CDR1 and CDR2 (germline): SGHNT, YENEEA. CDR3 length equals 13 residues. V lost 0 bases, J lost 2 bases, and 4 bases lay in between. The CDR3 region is CASSLERNTEAFF. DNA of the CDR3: TGTGCCAGCAGCTTAGAGCGCAACACTGAAGCTTTCTTT.

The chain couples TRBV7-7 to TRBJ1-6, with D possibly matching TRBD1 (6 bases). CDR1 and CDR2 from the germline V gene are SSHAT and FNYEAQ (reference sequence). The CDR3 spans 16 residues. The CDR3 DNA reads TGTGCTAGCCCTCCCCCCCCACAGGGAGTCGATTCACCCCTCCACTTT. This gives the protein CASPPPPQGVDSPLHF.

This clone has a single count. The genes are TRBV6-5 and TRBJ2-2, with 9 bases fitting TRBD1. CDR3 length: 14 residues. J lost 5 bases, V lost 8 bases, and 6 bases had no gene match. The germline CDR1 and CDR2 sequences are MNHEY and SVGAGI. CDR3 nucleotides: TGTGCCAGCCTGGGACAGGGTCGGACCGGGGAGCTGTTTTTT. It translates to CASLGQGRTGELFF.

The CDR3 region is CASSPLAGGEQFF. As DNA, the CDR3 is TGTGCCAGCAGCCCCTTAGCGGGAGGCGAGCAGTTCTTC. This chain uses TRBV9 with TRBJ2-1, with 10 bases aligning to TRBD2. The CDR3 runs 13 residues. The junction had 5 bases not matched to a gene; V was cut back by 4 bases and J by 10 bases. Germline values: CDR1 SGDLS, CDR2 YYNGEE.